A selection of T cell receptor beta chains follows, all from one sample in a study of CD8+ T cells in alopecia areata. This table comes from immunoSEQ multiplex PCR, and its TCRdb copy is limited to in-frame clones, with some not included. The sample records under 200,000 clones, about two thirds being singletons. The starting material was CD4+ T cells sorted from blood, obtained at week 4, from a patient treated with tofacitinib. Receptor source: a human donor with alopecia areata. Both conserved end residues are part of each CDR3. The D gene is left open where the match is weak. Size tells how often a clone was seen (once, few, many) or the class of an expanded clone, and some rows leave it out.

V	size	D	J	DNA	CDR3
TRBV29-1	NA	NA	TRBJ2-6	TGCAGCGTTGCAGAAGGGAACTCTGGGGCCAACGTCCTGACTTTC	CSVAEGNSGANVLTF
TRBV27	NA	NA	TRBJ2-4	TGTGCCAGCACCCTATCAGGCAGTGGGGCGACCAAAAACATTCAGTACTTC	CASTLSGSGATKNIQYF
TRBV20-1	NA	NA	TRBJ2-3	TGCAGTGCTGGCCCTGGCGATACGCAGTATTTT	CSAGPGDTQYF
TRBV5-4	NA	NA	TRBJ1-1	TGTGCCAGCAGCGGGAGACTGGGGATTGGGACTGAAGCTTTCTTT	CASSGRLGIGTEAFF
TRBV29-1	few	NA	TRBJ2-5	TGCAGCGTTGGGGATAGCGAAACAGGGACCCAGTACTTC	CSVGDSETGTQYF
TRBV5-1	NA	TRBD1	TRBJ2-3	TGCGCCAGCAGCCGGGACAGGAGAACGTATTTT	CASSRDRRTYF
TRBV9	NA	TRBD1	TRBJ1-1	TGTGCCAGCAGCTCGGACAGGTGGAACACTGAAGCTTTCTTT	CASSSDRWNTEAFF
TRBV2	NA	TRBD1	TRBJ1-4	TGTGCCAGCAGTGGAAGCGTTACAGGGGACCTTATGGAAAAACTGTTTTTT	CASSGSVTGDLMEKLFF
TRBV29-1	NA	NA	TRBJ1-2	TGCAGCGCCCGACACACCACAAACTATGGCTACACCTTC	CSARHTTNYGYTF
TRBV30	NA	TRBD1	TRBJ2-5	TGTGCCTGGAGGACAGGGGGCTACGGAGAGACCCAGTACTTC	CAWRTGGYGETQYF
TRBV29-1	NA	NA	TRBJ2-5	TGCAGCGGCGTCCGTGGGGGCACGCAGACCCAGTACTTC	CSGVRGGTQTQYF
TRBV29-1	NA	TRBD1	TRBJ1-1	TGCAGCTCTGGGGGGGACAGGGGCTATGAAGCTTTCTTT	CSSGGDRGYEAFF
TRBV30	NA	NA	TRBJ1-2	TGTGCCTGGAGTGAGTCGACTGACTATGGCTACACCTTC	CAWSESTDYGYTF
TRBV9	NA	NA	TRBJ2-3	TGTGCCAGCAGCGGCGGCCTGGCTCGGGGTACGCAGTATTTT	CASSGGLARGTQYF
TRBV29-1	NA	NA	TRBJ2-4	TGCAGCGCCCGGACCGCCAAAAACATTCAGTACTTC	CSARTAKNIQYF
TRBV29-1	NA	TRBD1	TRBJ2-1	TGCAGCGTTGTTAGGGACAGGGGCCTTCTCAATGAGCAGTTCTTC	CSVVRDRGLLNEQFF
TRBV9	NA	TRBD1	TRBJ1-1	TGTGCCAGCAGCGTCTTAGACAGGGGGGTAACTGAAGCTTTCTTT	CASSVLDRGVTEAFF
TRBV30	NA	TRBD1	TRBJ2-6	TGTGCCTGGGCGGGTCAGGGGGCGCCCGGGGCCAACGTCCTGACTTTC	CAWAGQGAPGANVLTF
TRBV20-1	NA	TRBD1	TRBJ1-2	TGCAGTGCCGCGGGACAGGGTATCAACACCTTC	CSAAGQGINTF
TRBV5-1	NA	NA	TRBJ2-1	TGCGCCAGCAGCCCGGGGTCGGATGAGCAGTTCTTC	CASSPGSDEQFF
TRBV11-2	few	NA	TRBJ2-7	TGTGCCAGCAGCTTAGGGCTAGCCGCCTACGAGCAGTACTTC	CASSLGLAAYEQYF
TRBV5-4	NA	NA	TRBJ1-5	TGTGCCAGCAGCCTTGCGGGTGGCAATCAGCCCCAGCATTTT	CASSLAGGNQPQHF
TRBV6-6	NA	NA	TRBJ2-2	TGTGCCAGCAGTTACCGACTATCAGGGGTCACCGGGGAGCTGTTTTTT	CASSYRLSGVTGELFF
TRBV7-9	NA	NA	TRBJ1-2	TGTGCCAGCAGCTCCTCCGGGACGGCTTATGGCTACACCTTC	CASSSSGTAYGYTF
TRBV15	NA	NA	TRBJ2-7	TGTGCCACCAGCAGAGCGCAGCGGTACGAGCAGTACTTC	CATSRAQRYEQYF
TRBV5-1	NA	TRBD1	TRBJ1-1	TGCGCCAGCAGCAAGGGGGCCACTGAAGCTTTCTTT	CASSKGATEAFF
TRBV6-1	NA	NA	TRBJ2-5	TGTGCCAGCAGTGAAGCGCTTCGGGCCTCTCCGACCCAGTACTTC	CASSEALRASPTQYF
TRBV2	NA	NA	TRBJ1-5	TGTGCCAGCAGTGAAAGCCTTAGCAATCAGCCCCAGCATTTT	CASSESLSNQPQHF
TRBV7-9	once	NA	TRBJ2-1	TGTGCCAGCAGCGTGAACTCTGACAATGAGCAGTTCTTC	CASSVNSDNEQFF
TRBV4-3	NA	NA	TRBJ1-2	TGCGCCAGCAGCCCCTCGACAGGCTCCTTCGCGGGTGGCTACACCTTC	CASSPSTGSFAGGYTF
TRBV7-2	once	TRBD1	TRBJ1-4	TGTGCCAGCAGCTTAAGACAGGGGATGGAAAAACTGTTTTTT	CASSLRQGMEKLFF